The rows below give T cell receptor beta chains drawn from one sample of a study of blood T cell repertoires in COVID-19. This table comes from immunoSEQ multiplex PCR, and its TCRdb copy is limited to in-frame clones, with some not included. The sample has about 40,000 clones, 91% seen once. Sample: peripheral blood. Every receptor here comes from a woman older than 75 with acute or convalescent COVID-19. The CDR3 runs from the conserved cysteine through the conserved F or W. D genes are given only for firm matches. The size of a clone is reported for some rows only, either as once, few or many, or as a class for expanded clones.

clone size,J gene,D gene,V gene,CDR3 DNA,CDR3 protein
NA,TRBJ1-1,NA,TRBV5-1,TGCGCCAGCAGCTTAGCGACAGAGAACACTGAAGCTTTCTTT,CASSLATENTEAFF
once,TRBJ2-5,NA,TRBV7-2,TGTGCCAGCAGCCCGCGTCCTAGCTATGGGGAGACCCAGTACTTC,CASSPRPSYGETQYF
few,TRBJ2-7,NA,TRBV5-6,TGTGCCAGCAGCCCAGGGCCTCCACGTACCTACGAGCAGTACTTC,CASSPGPPRTYEQYF
NA,TRBJ1-2,NA,TRBV2,TGTGCCAGCAGTACAGGAAACTATGGCTACACCTTC,CASSTGNYGYTF
NA,TRBJ2-5,TRBD1,TRBV7-8,TGTGCCAGCAGCTTCGGGACAGGGAGGGAGACCCAGTACTTC,CASSFGTGRETQYF
once,TRBJ1-4,TRBD1,TRBV6-2/TRBV6-3,TGTGCCAGCAGTTCCGGACAGGAAAATAATGAAAAACTGTTTTTT,CASSSGQENNEKLFF
NA,TRBJ2-1,TRBD1,TRBV2,TGTGCCAGCAGTGAAGTCGGGACAGGGGGGCATGAGCAGTTCTTC,CASSEVGTGGHEQFF
NA,TRBJ1-3,NA,TRBV2,TGTGCCAGCAGTGATCGGCAGAGGGGAAACACCATATATTTT,CASSDRQRGNTIYF
NA,TRBJ2-3,TRBD2,TRBV6-5,TGTGCCAGCAGAGGAAGCGGGGTACTCACAGATACGCAGTATTTT,CASRGSGVLTDTQYF
NA,TRBJ1-5,NA,TRBV2,TGTGCCAGCAGTGGAGGGGGTGCGAATCAGCCCCAGCATTTT,CASSGGGANQPQHF
NA,TRBJ2-7,TRBD1,TRBV27,TGTGCCAGCACCCCCGGACAGGATCGTACCTACGAGCAGTACTTC,CASTPGQDRTYEQYF
NA,TRBJ1-6,TRBD1,TRBV6-1,TGTGCCAGCAGTGAAGCCGGGACAGGGTATTCACCCCTCCACTTT,CASSEAGTGYSPLHF
NA,TRBJ1-1,TRBD1,TRBV6-5,TGTGCCAGCAGTTACGGACAGGGGAAAGGTGAAGCTTTCTTT,CASSYGQGKGEAFF
NA,TRBJ2-4,TRBD1,TRBV5-5,TGTGCCAGCAGTTCCCCCGGGACAGGGAAAAACATTCAGTACTTC,CASSSPGTGKNIQYF
NA,TRBJ1-2,NA,TRBV19,TGTGCCAGTAACTCCCCAGGGCCCACCTATGGCTACACCTTC,CASNSPGPTYGYTF
NA,TRBJ1-4,TRBD1,TRBV3-1/TRBV3-2,TGTGCCAGCAGCCTACAGGGGGCAGGCGAAAAACTGTTTTTT,CASSLQGAGEKLFF
NA,TRBJ2-5,NA,TRBV3-1/TRBV3-2,TGTGCCAGCAGCTTTAGGACTCAAGAGACCCAGTACTTC,CASSFRTQETQYF
NA,TRBJ2-1,NA,TRBV5-1,TGCGCCAGCAGCTTGCAGGGCCCTTACTCCTACAATGAGCAGTTCTTC,CASSLQGPYSYNEQFF
NA,TRBJ2-5,TRBD1,TRBV5-8,TGTGCCAGCACCGTTCCCGGGACAGGGAAAGAGACCCAGTACTTC,CASTVPGTGKETQYF
NA,TRBJ2-3,NA,TRBV5-1,TGCGCCAGCCGAACGACCGGTCTCGGGACAGATACGCAGTATTTT,CASRTTGLGTDTQYF
NA,TRBJ1-2,TRBD1,TRBV5-5,TGTGCCAGCAGCATCGACAGGGCTAGGGGCTACACCTTC,CASSIDRARGYTF
once,TRBJ1-2,NA,TRBV6-5,TGTGCCAGCAGTTACTCACGGTCCGATGGCTACACCTTC,CASSYSRSDGYTF
NA,TRBJ2-1,TRBD1,TRBV2,TGTGCCAGCAAGAGACAGGGGGCGCGATACAATGAGCAGTTCTTC,CASKRQGARYNEQFF
NA,TRBJ2-1,NA,TRBV18,TGTGCCAGCTCACCACCGGGGGCTGGGTACAATGAGCAGTTCTTC,CASSPPGAGYNEQFF
NA,TRBJ1-2,TRBD1,TRBV11-2,TGTGCCAGCAGACCCTCCGGGACAGGGTGGTATGGCTACACCTTC,CASRPSGTGWYGYTF
NA,TRBJ1-1,NA,TRBV19,TGTGCCAGTAGTAAACAGGGACGGTACACTGAAGCTTTCTTT,CASSKQGRYTEAFF
once,TRBJ1-3,NA,TRBV5-1,TGCGCCAGCAGCTTGGGGCCCCAGGGCCCCTCTGGAAACACCATATATTTT,CASSLGPQGPSGNTIYF
NA,TRBJ1-1,NA,TRBV5-4,TGTGCCAGCAGCCAAGGACAGAACACTGAAGCTTTCTTT,CASSQGQNTEAFF
NA,TRBJ1-2,NA,TRBV7-9,TGTGCCAGCAGCTTAGGGGGACTCGGCTACACCTTC,CASSLGGLGYTF
NA,TRBJ1-2,NA,TRBV1,TGCACCAGCAGCCAAGATAGCCAGGGCCCGGACTATGGCTACACCTTC,CTSSQDSQGPDYGYTF
NA,TRBJ1-2,NA,TRBV18,TGTGCCAGCTCACAGGGGAACTATGGCTACACCTTC,CASSQGNYGYTF
NA,TRBJ2-1,NA,TRBV21-1,TGTGCCAGCAGCAAAGGGACTAGCGGCAATGAGCAGTTCTTC,CASSKGTSGNEQFF
NA,TRBJ2-2,NA,TRBV2,TGTGCCAGCAGACGGGACACCAACACCGGGGAGCTGTTTTTT,CASRRDTNTGELFF